The clone carrying this T cell receptor (beta chain) was seen only once. Its specificity is not known. The sample is drawn from a study of radiotherapy plus CTLA-4 blockade in lung cancer. Looking at the study overall: Patients showed objective responses in over 15% of cases, and disease control was achieved by 31%. Study-wide results and caveats: The best predictor of response was reported to be early blood T cell clone dynamics, with interferon-beta. In blood, tumor-derived TCR clones expanded after radiotherapy plus ipilimumab.

Profiling relied on immunoSEQ multiplex PCR, and the TCRdb table lists in-frame clones only, not all of them. Found here are tens of thousands of clones, roughly four fifths of them singletons; the top ten hold more than 4%. V dropped 2 bases and J dropped 3; count of bases not matched to a gene: 2. Germline loops: CDR1 MNHEY, CDR2 SVGAGI. The CDR3 length is 15 residues. This chain links TRBV6-5 with TRBJ2-3, with 10 bases matching TRBD2. The sample in question was peripheral blood, obtained from a patient treated with radiotherapy plus ipilimumab. The receptor was derived from a human donor with non-small cell lung cancer whose response to radiotherapy plus ipilimumab could not be evaluated. In DNA, the CDR3 is TGTGCCAGCAGTTACCTAGCGGGAGAGACAGATACGCAGTATTTT. Protein: CASSYLAGETDTQYF.